A single sample is the source of the 24 T cell receptor beta chains below, sequenced in a study of T cells in Graves' hyperthyroidism and ophthalmopathy. Researchers amplified the TCR beta CDR3 regions from RNA transcripts. First-round RT-PCR targeting the TCR CDR3 was performed with the HTBI primer set. TCRdb re-analysed the multiplex PCR reads in MiXCR, keeping a single row per CDR3 protein. The sample includes 360,000 or so distinct CDR3 sequences, about a sixth of them seen just once. Sequencing was carried out using blood. These receptors all stem from a middle-aged woman with Graves' ophthalmopathy.

In its sample, this clonotype was seen a few times. V is TRBV7-6 and J is TRBJ2-7; 7 nucleotides line up with TRBD1. Germline V CDR1 and CDR2: SGHVS, FNYEAQ. V shed 3 bases, J shed 2 bases, and the junction held 10 bases outside the gene matches. This CDR3 is 16 amino acids long. The CDR3 nucleotides read TGTGCCAGCAGCTTTAGGACAGGCCCCCATACCTACGAGCAGTACTTC. It yields the protein CASSFRTGPHTYEQYF.

The chain has TRBV12-3 or TRBV12-4 and TRBJ1-3; TRBD1 might be the D (5 bases). V was trimmed by 2 bases and J by 0 bases, leaving 8 bases between them. The CDR3 spans 15 residues. CDR3 residues: CASSLRQFSGNTIYF. The DNA for the CDR3 is TGTGCCAGCAGTTTACGACAGTTCTCTGGAAACACCATATATTTT.

This clonotype was seen a handful of times. The V gene is TRBV20-1, the J gene TRBJ2-7; TRBD2 aligns across 7 bases. The CDR3 is 15 amino acids. Germline V gene data show CDR1 as DFQATT and CDR2 as SNEGSKA (reference sequence). Unmatched junction bases numbered 8, after V lost 0 bases and J lost 3 bases. The CDR3 is CSARDSGGSGYEQYF. The CDR3 nucleotides read TGCAGTGCTAGAGATTCGGGCGGGAGCGGCTACGAGCAGTACTTC.

The V gene is TRBV28, the J gene TRBJ2-2, with a tentative D call TRBD1 (5 bases). The V end lost 3 bases, the J end lost 6 bases, and 14 bases lay between the germline ends. CDR3 length: 15 amino acids. Germline CDR1 and CDR2: MDHEN and SYDVKM. DNA of the CDR3: TGTGCCAGCAGTTTGGACGGACACAAGTCCGGGGAGCTGTTTTTT. Translated, it gives CASSLDGHKSGELFF. The full variable domain, completed using reference TRBV28 and TRBJ2-2, is DVKVTQSSRYLVKRTGEKVFLECVQDMDHENMFWYRQDPGLGLRLIYFSYDVKMKEKGDIPEGYSVSREKKERFSLILESASTNQTSMYLCASSLDGHKSGELFFGEGSRLTVL.

The rearrangement links TRBV5-1 to TRBJ2-5; possible D gene TRBD2, 6 bases. CDR1 is SGHRS and CDR2 is YFSETQ in the germline V gene. This CDR3 comprises 13 residues. Between the trimmed V and J ends, which lost 4 bases and 4 bases, there was a span of 11 bases. The chain's CDR3 is CASSGGAGETQYF. As DNA, the CDR3 is TGCGCCAGCAGCGGAGGGGCAGGAGAGACCCAGTACTTC.

This clonotype was picked up many times. V and J are TRBV19 and TRBJ1-5; a weak D match, TRBD1 (5 bases). The ends were cut back, 4 bases at V and 5 bases at J, with 6 bases in the middle. The length of the CDR3 is 12 residues. The germline V gene encodes CDR1 LNHDA and CDR2 SQIVND (reference sequence). For the CDR3, the DNA is TGTGCCAGTAGTAGGGGGGATCAGCCCCAGCATTTT. This translates into CASSRGDQPQHF.

This clonotype has at least ten counts. The CDR3 protein is CASSLEVREAANTGELFF. Here the CDR3 DNA reads TGTGCCAGCAGCTTAGAAGTCAGGGAGGCGGCGAACACCGGGGAGCTGTTTTTT. The chain carries TRBV7-8 and TRBJ2-2; D perhaps matches TRBD2 (6 bases). CDR1 is SGHVS, CDR2 FQNEAQ, per germline. The CDR3 runs 18 residues. Trimming left V 1 base short and J 0 bases short, with 15 bases between.

This chain links TRBV6-1 with TRBJ2-7, with D maybe TRBD2 (5 bases). Germline V lookup: CDR1 MNHNS, CDR2 SASEGT. The CDR3 contains 16 residues. Trimming pared 6 bases from V and 0 bases from J, leaving 18 bases between. The CDR3 here is CASRPGIGVGSYEQYF. CDR3 DNA sequence: TGTGCCAGCAGACCTGGGATCGGGGTAGGCTCCTACGAGCAGTACTTC.

This clonotype came up many times. The chain employs TRBV7-8 and TRBJ2-7, with D hard to call. CDR3 size: 16 residues. The V end lost 1 base, the J end lost 4 bases, and 17 bases lay between the germline ends. Germline V gene data show CDR1 as SGHVS and CDR2 as FQNEAQ. The CDR3 region has the DNA TGTGCCAGCAGCTTAGGTATCGCCTCAGGCTGGTACGAGCAGTACTTC. Translated: CASSLGIASGWYEQYF. The whole variable domain, remainder taken from reference TRBV7-8 and TRBJ2-7, is GAGVSQSPRYKVAKRGQDVALRCDPISGHVSLFWYQQALGQGPEFLTYFQNEAQLDKSGLPSDRFFAERPEGSVSTLKIQRTQQEDSAVYLCASSLGIASGWYEQYFGPGTRLTVT.

The table lists this clonotype with many counts. The V and J genes are TRBV5-4 and TRBJ1-2; tentative D call: TRBD1 (5 bases). The germline V gene has CDR1 SGHNT and CDR2 YYREEE (reference sequence). Trimming took off 1 base at V and 10 bases at J, with 29 bases between the two ends. This CDR3 region has 18 residues. CDR3 sequence (DNA): TGTGCCAGCAGCTTGTTTGGTAGTGGGGGTGCCCTGTCGAGTGACTACACCTTC. This translates into CASSLFGSGGALSSDYTF.

As for this clonotype: A read error is possible here, since a much larger clone lies one base away. The chain carries TRBV28 and TRBJ2-7; perhaps D is TRBD1 or TRBD2 (5 bases each). This CDR3 comprises 13 residues. The V gene's germline CDR1 is MDHEN and CDR2 SYDVKM. V was cut by 6 bases and J by 7 bases, with 16 bases left in between. The CDR3 bases are TGTGCCAGCAGATCTGTCGGGGCAAATGAGCAGTACTTC. It specifies CASRSVGANEQYF.

This clonotype appeared many times. CDR3 region: CASSLFGAELNTEAFF. The CDR3 DNA follows: TGTGCCAGCAGCCTATTCGGGGCGGAGCTGAACACTGAAGCTTTCTTT. The gene calls are TRBV11-2 and TRBJ1-1; perhaps TRBD1 as D (5 bases). Per germline, CDR1 SGHAT and CDR2 FQNNGV. The CDR3 is 16 amino acids. Trimming cost V 5 bases and J 0 bases, with 16 bases left between them.

This clonotype showed up many times. This chain connects TRBV6-2 or TRBV6-3 to TRBJ1-1; D uncertain. V shed 0 bases and J shed 3 bases, with 8 bases lying between them. CDR1 is MNHEY, CDR2 SVGEGT, per germline. There are 14 residues in the CDR3. CDR3: CASSYSMGYTEAFF. In nucleotides, the CDR3 is TGTGCCAGCAGTTACTCGATGGGGTACACTGAAGCTTTCTTT.

The CDR3 is CASSLLGTTAPQHF. DNA for the CDR3: TGTGCCAGCAGTTTATTGGGCACCACTGCGCCCCAGCATTTT. This chain joins TRBV12-3 or TRBV12-4 and TRBJ1-5; D gene uncertain. Trimming cost V 2 bases and J 9 bases, with 14 bases left between them. The CDR3 contains 14 residues.

J is TRBJ2-5 and V is TRBV11-2; no clear D gene. CDR1 is SGHAT and CDR2 is FQNNGV in the germline V gene. Trimming cost V 2 bases and J 5 bases, with 18 bases left between them. The CDR3 runs to 16 residues. The CDR3 sequence is CASSLLLGLPEETQYF. In nucleotides, the CDR3 is TGTGCCAGCAGCTTATTGTTGGGGTTGCCGGAGGAGACCCAGTACTTC.

This clonotype has a count of ten or more. This chain joins TRBV18 and TRBJ2-5; no clear D gene. Germline values: CDR1 KGHSH, CDR2 LQKENI. V was pared by 3 bases and J by 2 bases, with 7 bases between. There are 13 residues in the CDR3. CDR3: CASSPRKQETQYF. The CDR3, as DNA: TGTGCCAGCTCACCCCGCAAACAAGAGACCCAGTACTTC. Full variable domain (missing parts from reference TRBV18 and TRBJ2-5): NAGVMQNPRHLVRRRGQEARLRCSPMKGHSHVYWYRQLPEEGLKFMVYLQKENIIDESGMPKERFSAEFPKEGPSILRIQQVVRGDSAAYFCASSPRKQETQYFGPGTRLLVL.

This clonotype was counted many times. The chain recombines TRBV6-1 with TRBJ2-7; a possible D gene is TRBD1 (6 bases). The CDR3 runs 16 residues. The V gene's germline CDR1 is MNHNS and CDR2 SASEGT. V dropped 6 bases and J dropped 3 bases, with 21 bases sitting between them. The CDR3 loop reads CASSETGFFLGYEQYF. In DNA, the CDR3 is TGTGCCAGCAGCGAAACAGGGTTTTTTTTAGGCTACGAGCAGTACTTC.

This clonotype came up a few times. The germline gene is not matched at one end of the junction; a read error may be the cause. This rearrangement joins TRBV5-6 to TRBJ2-7; D is perhaps TRBD1 (5 bases). This CDR3 contains 16 residues. Germline V gene lookup returns CDR1 SGHDT and CDR2 YYEEEE. CDR3 amino acids: CVSSRQRSATQYEQYF. CDR3 in DNA: TGTGTCAGCAGCCGACAGAGGAGCGCGACCCAATACGAGCAGTACTTC.

This clonotype was counted at least ten times. CDR3 sequence reads: CASSLGAGSTGVAAGANVLTF. The CDR3 DNA follows: TGTGCCAGCAGCTTAGGAGCCGGCTCAACAGGGGTAGCGGCGGGGGCCAACGTCCTGACTTTC. The chain employs TRBV7-4 and TRBJ2-6; D may be TRBD1 (7 bases). Germline V CDR1 and CDR2: SGHVT, SQSDAQ. V was cut by 1 base and J by 4 bases, with 26 bases left in between. This CDR3 has 21 residues.

The V gene is TRBV28, the J gene TRBJ2-7; the match to TRBD2 covers 8 bases. CDR1 and CDR2 from the germline V gene are MDHEN and SYDVKM. The CDR3 is 14 amino acids. Trimming at V came to 5 bases and at J to 2 bases, leaving 5 bases not matched to a gene. The CDR3 sequence is CASSERRGAYEQYF. CDR3 DNA: TGTGCCAGCAGTGAACGGCGGGGGGCCTACGAGCAGTACTTC.

This clonotype was counted many times. This rearrangement joins TRBV4-1 to TRBJ2-7, with D unresolved. The CDR3 is 15 amino acids. V shed 0 bases and J shed 4 bases, with 13 bases lying between them. The germline CDR1 and CDR2 sequences are MGHRA and YSYEKL. CDR3 loop: CASSQEARTTYEQYF. The CDR3 DNA sequence: TGCGCCAGCAGCCAAGAAGCACGGACGACTTACGAGCAGTACTTC.

In its sample, this clonotype was seen many times. The V and J genes are TRBV28 and TRBJ1-2; perhaps TRBD1 as D (6 bases). Germline CDR1 reads MDHEN; CDR2 reads SYDVKM. CDR3 length: 15 amino acids. With 4 bases removed from V and 6 bases from J, the gap between germline ends came to 18 bases. Here the CDR3 reads CASSSSLGNRDGYTF. CDR3 coding DNA: TGTGCCAGCAGTTCATCGTTAGGCAACAGGGATGGCTACACCTTC.

This clonotype was recorded at least ten times. This chain connects TRBV25-1 to TRBJ1-1; tentatively, D is TRBD1 (6 bases). CDR3 length: 15 residues. Trimming pared 6 bases from V and 3 bases from J, leaving 17 bases between. Germline V gene lookup returns CDR1 MGHDK and CDR2 SYGVNS. CDR3 in DNA: TGTGCCAGCAGAATATATGGGGGCAGTCACACTGAAGCTTTCTTT. This translates into CASRIYGGSHTEAFF.

The chain couples TRBV7-2 to TRBJ1-1, with 8 bases identical to TRBD1. The CDR3 runs 15 residues. The germline V gene encodes CDR1 SGHTA and CDR2 FQGNSA. Losses at the gene ends were 6 bases for V and 0 bases for J; bases not matched to a gene: 6. Here the CDR3 reads CASRSTGAMNTEAFF. The DNA for the CDR3 is TGTGCCAGCAGATCGACAGGGGCCATGAACACTGAAGCTTTCTTT.